This T cell receptor beta chain was identified in a study of blood T cell repertoires in COVID-19 (dated by TCRdb to the early 2020s). The study in broad terms: Samples covering the acute and convalescent phases of COVID-19 were provided by collaborators in the United States, Italy and Spain. The material from the prospective study consisted of cDNA or gDNA derived from T cells, B-cell-depleted T cells, or PBMCs. Subjects who had been exposed to COVID-19, were actively infected with it, or had recovered from it provided the deeply sampled blood TCRbeta repertoires that made up the dataset. A freely available public database, intended as a resource for researchers studying the immune response to SARS-CoV-2, is where the repertoires were released. The samples were drawn from the first 160 participants of the ongoing ImmuneRACE study and from 1,200 or so subjects provided by 6 global collaborators. Nearly every sample came with metadata listing a de-identified subject ID, COVID-19 status, age in years and sex. Where available, HLA class I and class II types were obtained from metadata supplied by the sample provider rather than from assay-based typing. Overall study results and their limits: How much clinical and demographic metadata was included differed by source and by participant, and the metadata was provided uncurated.

This clone came up a few times. Its antigen is not yet known. No base quality values were provided; no much bigger clone lies one nucleotide off. Collaborating institutions collected whole blood in K2EDTA tubes following their own protocols. For TCRbeta analysis, collaborators shipped samples in one of three forms: frozen whole blood, isolated PBMCs, or DNA extracted from either of those sample types. TCRbeta CDR3 regions were amplified from genomic DNA using the immunoSEQ Assay, a bias-controlled multiplex PCR. The paper's processing steps were these. Nucleated cell counts per sample were estimated from amplification of reference gene primers within the assay. To quantify the absolute abundance of each unique TCRbeta CDR3 rearrangement, sequence reads were collapsed and filtered. For each sample, productive Simpson clonality was calculated by taking the square root of Simpson's diversity index across productive rearrangements. Drawn from immuneACCESS, this table holds only the in-frame rearrangements with V and J called that TCRdb kept. Clones are partly lost; checked studies trace under half to an unresolved V gene and leave the rest unexplained. The DNA gave D and trimming, while V, J and clone size come from that table. Within this sample are some 220,000 clones, with 84% of them counted one time only. The top ten hold 9.7% of the sample.

Sequences SGHKS (CDR1) and YYEKEE (CDR2) are obtained from the germline V gene (reference sequence). Relative to germline, V is 5 bases shorter and J is 5 bases shorter, with 14 bases between their ends. The CDR3 goes from the cysteine to the phenylalanine over 14 residues. The CDR3 DNA has 42 bases and is translated from base 1. Sequencing was done on a sample of peripheral blood. This TCR came from a man in his fifties with active or convalescent COVID-19. The sequence joins TRBV5-5 to TRBJ1-5, with TRBD1 perhaps the D gene, on 5 matching bases. The CDR3 region reads CASRLTALDQPQHF. DNA sequence: TGTGCCAGCAGGCTGACAGCCTTAGATCAGCCCCAGCATTTT.